This T cell receptor (beta chain) was sequenced for a study of shared clonotypes between healthy human individuals. Findings and caveats of the study: Clonotypes which were not shared had lower generation probabilities than clonotypes that all four donors shared. Clonotype sharing among donors, it was expected, would be affected by sequencing depth.

The data were produced by immunoSEQ multiplex PCR, yet TCRdb's version contains in-frame clones alone and is incomplete. The table has roughly 2.1 million clones, 85% to 95% seen once; the top ten hold over 1.5%. Note on this clone: Its target is unknown.

Positive CCR7 selection of CD45RO-negative cells yielded the naive CD8 cells, and terminally differentiated effector memory CD45RA+ cells were excluded. V lost 8 bases and J lost 7, with 12 bases in between. Germline V gene lookup returns CDR1 LNHDA and CDR2 SQIVND (reference sequence). CDR3 length equals 13 residues. The sequenced material came from naive CD8+ T cells from PBMCs. V usage is TRBV19 and J usage is TRBJ1-6; a possible D gene is TRBD1 (6 bases). This TCR was recovered from a man aged 18 to 30 in good health. Some clones in this sample may be carry-over from other donors' samples. This CDR3 is CASAGTLNSPLHF. CDR3 in DNA: TGTGCCAGTGCCGGGACACTAAATTCACCCCTCCACTTT. The whole variable domain, filled in from reference TRBV19 and TRBJ1-6, reads DGGITQSPKYLFRKEGQNVTLSCEQNLNHDAMYWYRQDPGQGLRLIYYSQIVNDFQKGDIAEGYSVSREKKESFPLTVTSAQKNPTAFYLCASAGTLNSPLHFGNGTRLTVT.